These 3 T cell receptor beta chains share one sample of origin, sequenced in a study of blood T cell repertoires in COVID-19. The protocol was immunoSEQ multiplex PCR, while the TCRdb copy is restricted to in-frame clones and leaves out a portion. The sample holds some 110,000 clones, roughly 80% seen once. The sequenced material came from peripheral blood. The source is a man aged 45-65 years with acute or convalescent COVID-19.

The chain has TRBV5-1 and TRBJ1-6; 8 positions match TRBD1. The CDR3 totals 15 residues. CDR1 SGHRS and CDR2 YFSETQ come from the germline V gene. V shed 1 base, J shed 9 bases, and the junction held 6 bases outside the gene matches. This chain's CDR3 is CASSLQDREASPLHF. CDR3 coding DNA: TGCGCCAGCAGCTTGCAGGACAGGGAGGCTTCACCCCTCCACTTT.

This clone was seen only once. V and J are TRBV5-4 and TRBJ1-2; TRBD1 matches 8 bases. The germline V gene has CDR1 SGHNT and CDR2 YYREEE (reference sequence). The junction had 9 bases not matched to a gene; V was cut back by 4 bases and J by 4 bases. The CDR3 sequence is 15 residues long. The CDR3 is CASSLPGQDGYGYTF. The CDR3 bases are TGTGCCAGCAGCCTCCCGGGACAGGACGGCTATGGCTACACCTTC.

This clone was detected a few times. This chain connects TRBV11-1 to TRBJ1-6; perhaps TRBD1 as D (6 bases). The CDR3 sequence is 16 residues long. Trimming took 6 bases from V and 8 from J, leaving 20 bases between them. The germline V gene has CDR1 SGHAT and CDR2 FQDESV (reference sequence). The CDR3: CASSQRDTGTDSPLHF. The CDR3 DNA reads TGTGCCAGCAGTCAAAGGGACACGGGTACGGATTCACCCCTCCACTTT. Full variable domain (outside the CDR3, taken from reference TRBV11-1 and TRBJ1-6): EAEVAQSPRYKITEKSQAVAFWCDPISGHATLYWYRQILGQGPELLVQFQDESVVDDSQLPKDRFSAERLKGVDSTLKIQPAELGDSAMYLCASSQRDTGTDSPLHFGNGTRLTVT.